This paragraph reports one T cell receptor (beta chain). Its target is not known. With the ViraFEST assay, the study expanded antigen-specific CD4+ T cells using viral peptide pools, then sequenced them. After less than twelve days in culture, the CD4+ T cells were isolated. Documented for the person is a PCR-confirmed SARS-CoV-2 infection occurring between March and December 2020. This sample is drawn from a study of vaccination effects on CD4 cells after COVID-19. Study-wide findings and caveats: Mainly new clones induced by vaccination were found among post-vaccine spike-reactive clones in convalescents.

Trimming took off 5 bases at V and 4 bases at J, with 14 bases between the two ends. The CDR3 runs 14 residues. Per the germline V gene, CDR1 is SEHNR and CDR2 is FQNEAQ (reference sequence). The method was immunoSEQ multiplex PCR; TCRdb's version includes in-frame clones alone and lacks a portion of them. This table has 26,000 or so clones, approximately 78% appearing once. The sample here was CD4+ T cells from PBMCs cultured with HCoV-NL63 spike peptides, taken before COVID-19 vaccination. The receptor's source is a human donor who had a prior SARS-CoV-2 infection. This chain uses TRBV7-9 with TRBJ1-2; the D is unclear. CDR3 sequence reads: CASSPIRGSYGYTF. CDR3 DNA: TGTGCCAGCAGCCCAATCCGCGGGTCCTATGGCTACACCTTC.